The entry below gives a single TCR beta chain sequence along with its context. Antigen unknown. CDR3 length: 18 residues. V was pared by 6 bases and J by 3 bases, with 26 bases between. The sample belongs to a study of cytomegalovirus exposure and HLA in healthy donors. This table comes from immunoSEQ multiplex PCR, and its TCRdb copy is limited to in-frame clones, with some not included. The table includes some 73,000 clones, about 90% detected once. General study results and limits: Listed as cytomegalovirus-associated were 150 or so TCR beta chains. As was reported, the classifier diagnosed cytomegalovirus status with high specificity and sensitivity. The authors confirmed in vitro that a few CMV-associated chains were specific for CMV antigens.

The chain combines TRBV23-1 with TRBJ1-2; D ambiguous. TRBV23-1 falls under the ORF class, with uncertain function. The receptor comes from a woman between 18 and 29 years old in good health and CMV-seropositive. The sample was PBMCs. In DNA form, the CDR3 reads TGCGCCAGCAGAGCCCTGTTCGCGAGGCCTTATTCGGACTATGGCTACACCTTC. It specifies CASRALFARPYSDYGYTF.